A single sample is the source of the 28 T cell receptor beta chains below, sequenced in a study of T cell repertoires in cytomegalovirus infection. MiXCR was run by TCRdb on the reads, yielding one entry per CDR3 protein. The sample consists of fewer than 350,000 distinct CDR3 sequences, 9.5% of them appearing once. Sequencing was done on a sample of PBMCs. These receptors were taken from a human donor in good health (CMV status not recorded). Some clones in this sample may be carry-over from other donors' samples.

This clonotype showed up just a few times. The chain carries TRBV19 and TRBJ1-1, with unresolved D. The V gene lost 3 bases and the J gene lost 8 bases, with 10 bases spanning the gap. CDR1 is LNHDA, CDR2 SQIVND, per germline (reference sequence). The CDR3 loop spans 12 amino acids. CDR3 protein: CASSIPTGEAFF. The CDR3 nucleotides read TGTGCCAGTAGTATCCCGACCGGGGAAGCTTTCTTT.

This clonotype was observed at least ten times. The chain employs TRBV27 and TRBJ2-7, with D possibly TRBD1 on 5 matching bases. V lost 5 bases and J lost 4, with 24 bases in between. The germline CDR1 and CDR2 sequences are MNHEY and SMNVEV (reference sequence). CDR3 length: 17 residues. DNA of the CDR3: TGTGCCAGCAGTCGAGCACTCCAGGGTTACTCGGCTTACGAGCAGTACTTC. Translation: CASSRALQGYSAYEQYF.

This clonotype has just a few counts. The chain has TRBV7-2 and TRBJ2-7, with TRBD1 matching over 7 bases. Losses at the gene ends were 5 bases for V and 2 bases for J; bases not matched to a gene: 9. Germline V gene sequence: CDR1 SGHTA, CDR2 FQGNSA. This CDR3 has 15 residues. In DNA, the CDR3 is TGTGCCAGCAGCGTTAAAGGGACAGTGCCCTACGAGCAGTACTTC. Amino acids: CASSVKGTVPYEQYF.

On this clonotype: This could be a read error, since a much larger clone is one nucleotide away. CDR3 DNA: TGCAGTGCTAGAAAAGGGACTTTTAATATCCAAGAGACCCAGTGCTTC. Protein: CSARKGTFNIQETQCF. The chain has TRBV20-1 and TRBJ2-5; tentatively, D is TRBD2 (6 bases). Germline assignment: CDR1 DFQATT and CDR2 SNEGSKA (reference sequence). This CDR3 contains 16 residues.

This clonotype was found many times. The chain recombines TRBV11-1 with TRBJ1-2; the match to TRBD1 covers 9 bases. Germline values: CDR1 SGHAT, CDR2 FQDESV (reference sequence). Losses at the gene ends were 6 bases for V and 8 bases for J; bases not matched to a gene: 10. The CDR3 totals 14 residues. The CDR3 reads CASSARTGEGGYTF. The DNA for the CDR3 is TGTGCCAGCAGTGCCCGGACAGGGGAAGGCGGCTACACCTTC.

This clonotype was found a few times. DNA for the CDR3: TGTGCCAGCAGTTACTCCGGTAGGAGGGGCGAGCAGTACTTC. It yields the protein CASSYSGRRGEQYF. The chain combines TRBV6-2 or TRBV6-3 with TRBJ2-7; maybe TRBD2 (6 bases). CDR1 is MNHEY and CDR2 is SVGEGT in the germline V gene. This CDR3 contains 14 residues. Trimming cost V 0 bases and J 6 bases, with 12 bases left between them.

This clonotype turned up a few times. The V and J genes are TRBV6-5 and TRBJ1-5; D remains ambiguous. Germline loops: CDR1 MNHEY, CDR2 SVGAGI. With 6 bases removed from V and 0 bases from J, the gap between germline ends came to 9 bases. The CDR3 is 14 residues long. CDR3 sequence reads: CASSEGSSNQPQHF. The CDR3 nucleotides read TGTGCCAGCAGCGAGGGCTCTAGCAATCAGCCCCAGCATTTT.

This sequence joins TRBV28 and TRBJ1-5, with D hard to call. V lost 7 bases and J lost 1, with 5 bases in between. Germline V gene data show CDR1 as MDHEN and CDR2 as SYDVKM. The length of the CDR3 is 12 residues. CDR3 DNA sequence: TGTGCCAGCAATCGGAGCAATCAGCCCCAGCATTTT. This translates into CASNRSNQPQHF.

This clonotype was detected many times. CDR3 residues: CASSGSPSGRAFGELFF. The CDR3 DNA reads as TGTGCCAGCAGCGGCTCCCCTAGCGGGAGGGCGTTCGGGGAGCTGTTTTTT. The chain is built from TRBV7-2 and TRBJ2-2, with 12 bases fitting TRBD2. CDR3 size: 17 residues. After removal of 5 bases from V and 7 bases from J, the junction contained 11 bases not matched to a gene. Germline loops: CDR1 SGHTA, CDR2 FQGNSA.

This CDR3 reads CASSPSGRAGAEQYF. CDR3 nucleotides: TGTGCCAGCAGCCCTAGCGGGAGGGCCGGGGCCGAGCAGTACTTC. V is TRBV28 and J is TRBJ2-7; TRBD2 aligns across 12 bases. The CDR3 spans 15 residues. Per the germline V gene, CDR1 is MDHEN and CDR2 is SYDVKM. The trim removed 6 bases at V and 6 bases at J, leaving 9 bases unmatched.

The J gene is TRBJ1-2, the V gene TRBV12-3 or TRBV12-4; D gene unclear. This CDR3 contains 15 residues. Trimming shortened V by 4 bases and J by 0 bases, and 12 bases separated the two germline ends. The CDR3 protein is CASSSPLRANYGYTF. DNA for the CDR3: TGTGCCAGCAGTTCCCCCTTGCGGGCTAACTATGGCTACACCTTC.

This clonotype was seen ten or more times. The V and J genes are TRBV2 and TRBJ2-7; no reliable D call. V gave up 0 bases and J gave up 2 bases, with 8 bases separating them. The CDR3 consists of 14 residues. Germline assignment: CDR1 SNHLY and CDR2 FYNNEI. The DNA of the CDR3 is TGTGCCAGCAGTGAAGCGCTAGGTGCCTACGAGCAGTACTTC. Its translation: CASSEALGAYEQYF. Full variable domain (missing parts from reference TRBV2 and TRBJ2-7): EPEVTQTPSHQVTQMGQEVILRCVPISNHLYFYWYRQILGQKVEFLVSFYNNEISEKSEIFDDQFSVERPDGSNFTLKIRSTKLEDSAMYFCASSEALGAYEQYFGPGTRLTVT.

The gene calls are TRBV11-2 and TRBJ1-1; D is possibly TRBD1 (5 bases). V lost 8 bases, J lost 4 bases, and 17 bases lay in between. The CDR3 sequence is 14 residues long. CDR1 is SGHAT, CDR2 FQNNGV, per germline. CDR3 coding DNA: TGTGCCAGCTGTCCGCGGGGGGAGGGCACTGAAGCTTTCTTT. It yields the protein CASCPRGEGTEAFF.

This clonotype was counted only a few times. This CDR3 reads CASSLLAGGYQETQYF. CDR3 nucleotide sequence: TGTGCCAGCAGTTTATTAGCGGGAGGGTACCAAGAGACCCAGTACTTC. This chain links TRBV28 with TRBJ2-5, with 11 bases identical to TRBD2. From germline, CDR1 is MDHEN and CDR2 SYDVKM. V dropped 1 base and J dropped 0; count of bases not matched to a gene: 1. The CDR3 contains 16 residues.

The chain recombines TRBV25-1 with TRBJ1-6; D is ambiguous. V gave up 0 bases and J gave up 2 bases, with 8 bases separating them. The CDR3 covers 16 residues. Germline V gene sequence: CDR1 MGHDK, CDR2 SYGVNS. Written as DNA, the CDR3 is TGTGCCAGCAGTGAATATATGGTCGCCTATAATTCACCCCTCCACTTT. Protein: CASSEYMVAYNSPLHF.

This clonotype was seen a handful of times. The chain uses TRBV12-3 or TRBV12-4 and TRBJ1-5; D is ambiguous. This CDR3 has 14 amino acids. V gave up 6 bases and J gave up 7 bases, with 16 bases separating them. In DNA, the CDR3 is TGTGCCAGCAGACCATCGGGAGGGCACCAGCCCCAGCATTTT. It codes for CASRPSGGHQPQHF.

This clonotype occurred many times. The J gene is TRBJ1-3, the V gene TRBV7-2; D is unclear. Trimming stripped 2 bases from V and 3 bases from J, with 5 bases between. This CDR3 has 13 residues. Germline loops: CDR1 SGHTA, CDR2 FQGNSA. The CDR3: CASSLNYGNTIYF. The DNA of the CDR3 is TGTGCCAGCAGCTTAAATTATGGAAACACCATATATTTT.

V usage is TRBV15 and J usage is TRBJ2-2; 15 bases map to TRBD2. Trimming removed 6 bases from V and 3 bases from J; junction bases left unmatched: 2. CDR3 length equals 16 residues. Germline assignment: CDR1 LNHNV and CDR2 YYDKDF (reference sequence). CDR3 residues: CATSRTSGRDTGELFF. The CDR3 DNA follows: TGTGCCACCAGTAGGACTAGCGGGAGGGACACCGGGGAGCTGTTTTTT.

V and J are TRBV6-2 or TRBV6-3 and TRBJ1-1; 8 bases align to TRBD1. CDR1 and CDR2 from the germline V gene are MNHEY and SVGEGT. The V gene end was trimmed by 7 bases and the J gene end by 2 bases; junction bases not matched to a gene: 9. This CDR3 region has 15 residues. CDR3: CASKRQGRPNTEAFF. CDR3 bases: TGTGCCAGCAAAAGACAGGGGCGGCCAAACACTGAAGCTTTCTTT.

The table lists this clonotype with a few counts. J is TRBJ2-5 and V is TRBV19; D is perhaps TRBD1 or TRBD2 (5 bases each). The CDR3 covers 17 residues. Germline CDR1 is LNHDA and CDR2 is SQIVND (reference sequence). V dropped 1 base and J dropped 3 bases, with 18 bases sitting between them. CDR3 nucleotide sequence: TGTGCCAGTAGTATAGGGTCTCGGGACCCAGGAAAAGAGACCCAGTACTTC. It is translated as CASSIGSRDPGKETQYF.

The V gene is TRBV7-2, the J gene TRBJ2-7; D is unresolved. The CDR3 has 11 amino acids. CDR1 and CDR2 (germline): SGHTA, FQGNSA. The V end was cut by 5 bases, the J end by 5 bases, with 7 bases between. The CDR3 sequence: CASSPYNEQYF. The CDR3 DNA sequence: TGTGCCAGCAGCCCATATAACGAGCAGTACTTC. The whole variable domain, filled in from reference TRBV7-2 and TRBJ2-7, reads GAGVSQSPSNKVTEKGKDVELRCDPISGHTALYWYRQSLGQGLEFLIYFQGNSAPDKSGLPSDRFSAERTGGSVSTLTIQRTQQEDSAVYLCASSPYNEQYFGPGTRLTVT.

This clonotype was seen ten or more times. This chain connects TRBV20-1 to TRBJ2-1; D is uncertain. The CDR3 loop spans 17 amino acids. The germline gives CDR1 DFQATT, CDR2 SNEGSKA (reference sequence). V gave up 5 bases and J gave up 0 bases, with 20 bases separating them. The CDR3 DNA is TGCAGTGCTCCCCGGGCCTTACAAGGAAGCTCCTACAATGAGCAGTTCTTC. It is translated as CSAPRALQGSSYNEQFF.

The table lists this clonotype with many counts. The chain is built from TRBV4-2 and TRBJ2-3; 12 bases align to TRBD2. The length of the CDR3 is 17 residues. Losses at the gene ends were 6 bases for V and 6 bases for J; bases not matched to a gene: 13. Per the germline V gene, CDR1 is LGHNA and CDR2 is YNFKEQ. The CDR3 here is CASSWTSGDPGADTQYF. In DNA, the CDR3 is TGTGCCAGCAGTTGGACTAGCGGGGACCCCGGGGCGGATACGCAGTATTTT.

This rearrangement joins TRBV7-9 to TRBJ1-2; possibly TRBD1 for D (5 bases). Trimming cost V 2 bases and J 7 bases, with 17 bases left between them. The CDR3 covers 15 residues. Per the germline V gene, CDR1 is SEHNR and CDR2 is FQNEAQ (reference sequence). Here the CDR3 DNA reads TGTGCCAGCAGCTTAAATCGCGGGGGGAGTCCTGGCTACACCTTC. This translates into CASSLNRGGSPGYTF.

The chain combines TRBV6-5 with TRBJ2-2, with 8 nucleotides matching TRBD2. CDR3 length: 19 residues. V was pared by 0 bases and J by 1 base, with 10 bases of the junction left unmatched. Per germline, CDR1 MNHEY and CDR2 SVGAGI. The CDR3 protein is CASSYSSSGIGGNTGELFF. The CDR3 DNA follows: TGTGCCAGCAGTTACTCGAGTAGCGGGATTGGGGGGAACACCGGGGAGCTGTTTTTT.

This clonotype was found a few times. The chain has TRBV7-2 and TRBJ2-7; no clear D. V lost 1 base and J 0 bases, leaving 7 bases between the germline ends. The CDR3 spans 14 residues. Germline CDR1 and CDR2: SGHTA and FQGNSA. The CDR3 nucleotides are TGTGCCAGCAGCTTAGGTGGTAACTCCTACGAGCAGTACTTC. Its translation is CASSLGGNSYEQYF.

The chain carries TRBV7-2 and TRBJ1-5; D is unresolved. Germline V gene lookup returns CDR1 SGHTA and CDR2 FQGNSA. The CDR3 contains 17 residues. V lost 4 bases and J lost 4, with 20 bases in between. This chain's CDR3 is CASSSSVTLGPNQPQHF. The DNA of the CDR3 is TGTGCCAGCAGCTCCTCGGTTACGCTAGGGCCGAATCAGCCCCAGCATTTT.

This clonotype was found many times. For the CDR3, the DNA is TGCGCCAGCAGCCAAGATGAGGGGTTCCGAGGGGATACGCAGTATTTT. The encoded protein is CASSQDEGFRGDTQYF. V gene TRBV4-1 combines with J gene TRBJ2-3; tentatively, D is TRBD1 or TRBD2 (5 bases each). This CDR3 has 16 residues. Trimming took off 0 bases at V and 6 bases at J, with 16 bases between the two ends. Per the germline V gene, CDR1 is MGHRA and CDR2 is YSYEKL.